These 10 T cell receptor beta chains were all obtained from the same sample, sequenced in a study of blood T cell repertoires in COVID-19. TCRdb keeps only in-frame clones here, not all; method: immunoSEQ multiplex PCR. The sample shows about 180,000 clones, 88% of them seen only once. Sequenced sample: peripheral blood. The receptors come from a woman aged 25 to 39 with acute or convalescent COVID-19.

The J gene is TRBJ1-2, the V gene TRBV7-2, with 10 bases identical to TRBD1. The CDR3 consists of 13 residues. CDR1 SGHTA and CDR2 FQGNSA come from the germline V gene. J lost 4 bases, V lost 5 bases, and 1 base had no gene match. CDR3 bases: TGTGCCAGCAGCCGGACAGGGGGCTATGGCTACACCTTC. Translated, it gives CASSRTGGYGYTF.

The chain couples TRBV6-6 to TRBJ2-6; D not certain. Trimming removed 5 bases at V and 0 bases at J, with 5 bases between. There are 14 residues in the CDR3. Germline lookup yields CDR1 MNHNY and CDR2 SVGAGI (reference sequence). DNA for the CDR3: TGTGCCAGCAGTACAACCTCTGGGGCCAACGTCCTGACTTTC. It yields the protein CASSTTSGANVLTF.

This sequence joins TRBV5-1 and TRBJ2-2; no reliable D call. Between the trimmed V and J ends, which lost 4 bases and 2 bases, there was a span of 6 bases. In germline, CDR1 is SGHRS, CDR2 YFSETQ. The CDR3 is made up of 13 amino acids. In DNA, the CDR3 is TGCGCCAGCAGCGCACTTAACACCGGGGAGCTGTTTTTT. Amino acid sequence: CASSALNTGELFF.

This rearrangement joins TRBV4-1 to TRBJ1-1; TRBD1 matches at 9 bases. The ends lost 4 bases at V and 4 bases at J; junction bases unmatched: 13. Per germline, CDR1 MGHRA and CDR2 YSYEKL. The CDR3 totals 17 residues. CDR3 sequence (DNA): TGCGCCAGCAGCCGCGTCCCGGGACAGGGTCCGGGCACTGAAGCTTTCTTT. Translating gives CASSRVPGQGPGTEAFF.

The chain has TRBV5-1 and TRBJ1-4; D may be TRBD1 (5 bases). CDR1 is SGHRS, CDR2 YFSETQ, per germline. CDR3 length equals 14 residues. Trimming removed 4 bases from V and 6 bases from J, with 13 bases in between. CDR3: CASSPTGGDEKLFF. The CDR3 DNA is TGCGCCAGCAGCCCAACGGGGGGTGATGAAAAACTGTTTTTT.

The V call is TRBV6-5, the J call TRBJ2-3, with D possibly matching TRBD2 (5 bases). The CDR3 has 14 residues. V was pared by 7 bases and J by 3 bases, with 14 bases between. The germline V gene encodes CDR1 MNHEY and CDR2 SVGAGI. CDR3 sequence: CASKPSGITDTQYF. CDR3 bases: TGTGCCAGCAAACCCTCGGGGATAACAGATACGCAGTATTTT.

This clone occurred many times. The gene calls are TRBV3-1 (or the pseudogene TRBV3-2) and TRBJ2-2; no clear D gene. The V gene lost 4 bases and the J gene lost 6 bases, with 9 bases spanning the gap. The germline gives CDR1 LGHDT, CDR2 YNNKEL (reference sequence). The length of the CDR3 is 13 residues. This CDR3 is CASSPFPPGELFF. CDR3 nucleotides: TGTGCCAGCAGCCCTTTCCCTCCCGGGGAGCTGTTTTTT.

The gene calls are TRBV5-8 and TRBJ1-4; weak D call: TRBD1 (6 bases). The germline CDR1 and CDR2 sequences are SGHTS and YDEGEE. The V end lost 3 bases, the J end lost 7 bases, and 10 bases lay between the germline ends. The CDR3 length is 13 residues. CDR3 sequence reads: CASSWGTLEKLFF. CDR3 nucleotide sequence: TGTGCCAGCAGCTGGGGGACACTTGAAAAACTGTTTTTT.

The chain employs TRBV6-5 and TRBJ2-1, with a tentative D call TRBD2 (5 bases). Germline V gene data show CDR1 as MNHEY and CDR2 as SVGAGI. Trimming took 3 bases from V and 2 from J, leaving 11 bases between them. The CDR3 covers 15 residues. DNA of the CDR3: TGTGCCAGCAGTTATCGAGGGCCGACCTACAATGAGCAGTTCTTC. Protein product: CASSYRGPTYNEQFF.

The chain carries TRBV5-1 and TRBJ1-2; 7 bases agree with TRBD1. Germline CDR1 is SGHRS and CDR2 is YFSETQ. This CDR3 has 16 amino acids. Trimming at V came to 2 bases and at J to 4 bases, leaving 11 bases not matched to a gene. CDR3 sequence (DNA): TGCGCCAGCAGCTTAACAGGGGATGGAGGTACCTATGGCTACACCTTC. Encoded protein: CASSLTGDGGTYGYTF.